This entry is about one TCR beta chain. The PCR contained 60 Vbeta and 13 Jbeta primers. Only in-frame clones appear in the TCRdb table, and some are missing; sequencing was by immunoSEQ multiplex PCR. The profile shows about 140,000 clones, roughly three quarters of them singletons. This sample was included in a study of cytomegalovirus exposure and HLA in healthy donors. About the research overall: There were around 100 million unique TCR beta sequences, drawn from approximately 190 million T cells, in an earlier analysis.

This CDR3 is built from 13 residues. The germline V gene encodes CDR1 SGHRS and CDR2 YFSETQ. V lost 4 bases to trimming and J lost 1 base, with 8 bases between them. The chain combines TRBV5-1 with TRBJ2-5, with a tentative D call TRBD2 (7 bases). Sequenced sample: PBMCs. The clonotype comes from a male donor in good health and CMV-seronegative. The chain's CDR3 is CASSRGGQETQYF. CDR3 in DNA: TGCGCCAGCAGCAGGGGGGGCCAAGAGACCCAGTACTTC.